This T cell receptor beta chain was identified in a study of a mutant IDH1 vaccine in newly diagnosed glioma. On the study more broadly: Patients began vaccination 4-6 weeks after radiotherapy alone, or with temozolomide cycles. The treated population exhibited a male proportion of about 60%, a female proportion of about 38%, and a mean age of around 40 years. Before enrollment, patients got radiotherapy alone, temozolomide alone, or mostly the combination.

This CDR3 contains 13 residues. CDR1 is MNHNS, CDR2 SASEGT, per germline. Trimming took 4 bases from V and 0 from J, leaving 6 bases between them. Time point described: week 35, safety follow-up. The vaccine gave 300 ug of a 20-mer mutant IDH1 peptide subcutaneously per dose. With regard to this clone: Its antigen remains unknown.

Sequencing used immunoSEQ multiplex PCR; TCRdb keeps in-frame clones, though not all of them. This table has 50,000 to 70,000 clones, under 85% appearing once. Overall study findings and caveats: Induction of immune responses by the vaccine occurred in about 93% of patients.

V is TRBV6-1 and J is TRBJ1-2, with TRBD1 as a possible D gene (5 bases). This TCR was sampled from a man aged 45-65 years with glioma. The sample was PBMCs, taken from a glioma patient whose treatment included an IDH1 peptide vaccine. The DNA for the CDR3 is TGTGCCAGCAGTGTGGGACCTAACTATGGCTACACCTTC. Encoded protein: CASSVGPNYGYTF.